Listed below are T cell receptor beta chains from one sample, sequenced in a study of OX40 agonist ivuxolimab in advanced cancers. TCRdb's table, derived via immunoSEQ multiplex PCR, lists solely in-frame clones and lacks some. The sample gives tens of thousands of clones, approximately 90% of which show up once; roughly 1% is in the top ten. This specimen was CD4+ or CD8+ T cells sorted from blood, taken in a trial of the OX40 agonist ivuxolimab. These receptors originate from an adult with an advanced solid tumor such as melanoma, head and neck, liver or kidney cancer. The CDR3 runs from the conserved cysteine through the conserved F or W. A D gene is named only where the DNA matches it firmly. Some rows have no size entry. The others give once, few or many, or a class for an expanded clone.

TRBV19	TRBJ1-3	.	once	CASIGTGNTIYF	TGTGCCAGTATAGGAACTGGAAACACCATATATTTT
TRBV19	TRBJ2-1	.	few	CASTMRTPMVGEQFF	TGTGCCAGTACCATGCGGACTCCCATGGTGGGGGAGCAGTTCTTC
TRBV2	TRBJ2-7	.	.	CASSEKDYGASEQYF	TGTGCCAGCAGTGAAAAGGACTATGGGGCCTCCGAGCAGTACTTC
TRBV6-1	TRBJ2-3	.	.	CASSKGLSTDTQYF	TGTGCCAGCAGCAAAGGACTTAGCACAGATACGCAGTATTTT
TRBV5-4	TRBJ2-3	TRBD2	.	CASSLDGKDSGRADEDTQYF	TGTGCCAGCAGCTTGGACGGGAAGGACAGCGGGAGGGCCGATGAAGATACGCAGTATTTT
TRBV7-9	TRBJ1-2	.	.	CAKNGTGPSSYGYTF	TGTGCCAAAAACGGCACAGGGCCTAGTAGCTATGGCTACACCTTC
TRBV11-2	TRBJ1-1	TRBD1	once	CASSFMGQGVTEAFF	TGTGCCAGCAGCTTTATGGGACAGGGAGTCACTGAAGCTTTCTTT
TRBV11-2	TRBJ2-3	.	once	CASSLEAGGANTDTQYF	TGTGCCAGCAGCTTAGAAGCTGGGGGGGCAAACACAGATACGCAGTATTTT
TRBV2	TRBJ1-1	TRBD1	.	CASSKDRGTEAFF	TGTGCCAGCAGTAAGGACAGGGGGACTGAAGCTTTCTTT
TRBV10-2	TRBJ2-1	.	.	CASSDLALAQVEQFF	TGCGCCAGCAGTGACCTAGCTTTAGCGCAGGTTGAGCAGTTCTTC
TRBV6-1	TRBJ2-1	TRBD1	.	CASSATGRDEQFF	TGTGCCAGCAGTGCGACAGGGCGGGATGAGCAGTTCTTC
TRBV5-1	TRBJ2-3	.	.	CASSKNRDLTDTQYF	TGCGCCAGCAGCAAGAACCGGGATCTCACAGATACGCAGTATTTT
TRBV6-1	TRBJ2-7	TRBD2	.	CATGLAGYSYEQYF	TGTGCCACCGGACTAGCGGGGTACTCCTACGAGCAGTACTTC